These T cell receptor beta chains were read from a single sample in a study of human T cells and chemical hapten exposure. From the RACE reads, TCRdb called clonotypes with MiXCR, one entry per CDR3 protein. The table records roughly 140,000 distinct CDR3 sequences, 12% of them present only once. The sequencing used whole blood, collected in connection with sensitization to the hapten diphenylcyclopropenone (DPC). These receptors all stem from a woman aged 45-65 years with alopecia areata. Some clones in this sample may be carry-over from other donors' samples. The CDR3 runs from the conserved cysteine through the conserved F or W. The D gene is left open where the match is weak. The size entry is marked missing in some rows and otherwise reads once, few, many or a size class.

D | size | J | length | V | DNA | CDR3
TRBD2 | many | TRBJ2-5 | 16 | TRBV3-1 | TGTGCCAGCAGCGGAGCTCGCGGGAGGGCCGCAGAGACCCAGTACTTC | CASSGARGRAAETQYF
. | few | TRBJ2-3 | 13 | TRBV5-4 | TGTGCCAGCAGCTTGGAACAGGGAGATACGCAGTATTTT | CASSLEQGDTQYF
. | . | TRBJ2-1 | 16 | TRBV12-3/TRBV12-4 | TGTGCCAGCAGTCAAGTACAGGGTCGGGGAGGCAATGAGCAGTTCTTC | CASSQVQGRGGNEQFF
. | . | TRBJ2-7 | 12 | TRBV20-1 | TGCAGTGCTTCGGGCCCGGTCGTTGAGCAGTACTTC | CSASGPVVEQYF
TRBD1 | many | TRBJ2-1 | 15 | TRBV6-1 | TGTGCCAGCAGTGCATCCGGGACAGGGATGAATGAGCAGTTCTTC | CASSASGTGMNEQFF
TRBD1 | . | TRBJ2-2 | 15 | TRBV5-1 | TGCGCCAGCAGGGCCGGGACAGCGGTATTCGGGGAGCTGTTTTTT | CASRAGTAVFGELFF
. | many | TRBJ1-1 | 14 | TRBV7-9 | TGTGCCAGCAGCTTAGGAAGCAGCAGCACTGAAGCTTTCTTT | CASSLGSSSTEAFF
. | many | TRBJ2-6 | 15 | TRBV19 | TGTGCCAGTACTCGAGGAGGCTCTGGGGCCAACGTCCTGACTTTC | CASTRGGSGANVLTF
. | many | TRBJ2-5 | 14 | TRBV28 | TGTGCCAGCGGATCACCCGGGCGCTCGGTTACCCAGTACTTC | CASGSPGRSVTQYF
. | few | TRBJ1-1 | 18 | TRBV6-5 | TGTGCCAGCAGTTATTCCAGGGCTGGGTCAGCCGCCTACACTGAAGCTTTCTTT | CASSYSRAGSAAYTEAFF
. | few | TRBJ1-3 | 15 | TRBV6-6 | TGTGCCAGCAGCAGCCCCGTGGGCTCTGGAAACACCATATATTTT | CASSSPVGSGNTIYF
. | many | TRBJ1-5 | 12 | TRBV12-3/TRBV12-4 | TGTGCCAGCAGTTTATTTGGTCAGCCCCAGCATTTT | CASSLFGQPQHF
TRBD1 | few | TRBJ1-1 | 14 | TRBV28 | TGTGCCAGCAGTTTGGACAGGGTTGTCACTGAAGCTTTCTTT | CASSLDRVVTEAFF
TRBD2 | . | TRBJ2-5 | 16 | TRBV9 | TGTGCCAGCAGCCTCGGGACTAGCGGGCTCCAAGAGACCCAGTACTTC | CASSLGTSGLQETQYF